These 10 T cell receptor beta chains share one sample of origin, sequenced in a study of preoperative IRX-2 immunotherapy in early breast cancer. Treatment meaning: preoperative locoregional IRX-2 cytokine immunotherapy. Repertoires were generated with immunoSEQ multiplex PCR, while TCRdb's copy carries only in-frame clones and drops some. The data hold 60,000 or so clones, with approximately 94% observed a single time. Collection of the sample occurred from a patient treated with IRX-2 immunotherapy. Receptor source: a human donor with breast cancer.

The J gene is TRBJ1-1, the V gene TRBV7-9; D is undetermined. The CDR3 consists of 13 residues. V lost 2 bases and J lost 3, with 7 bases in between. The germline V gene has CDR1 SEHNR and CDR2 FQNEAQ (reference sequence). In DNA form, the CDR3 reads TGTGCCAGCAGCTTACCCCTTTACACTGAAGCTTTCTTT. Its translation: CASSLPLYTEAFF.

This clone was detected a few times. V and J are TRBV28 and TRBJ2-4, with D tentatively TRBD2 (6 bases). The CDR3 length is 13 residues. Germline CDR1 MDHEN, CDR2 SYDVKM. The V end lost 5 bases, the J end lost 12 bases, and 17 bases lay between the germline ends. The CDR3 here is CASSPDVGGRQYF. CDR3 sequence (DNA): TGTGCCAGCAGTCCCGACGTCGGGGGTCGTCAGTACTTC. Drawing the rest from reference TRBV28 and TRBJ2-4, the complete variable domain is DVKVTQSSRYLVKRTGEKVFLECVQDMDHENMFWYRQDPGLGLRLIYFSYDVKMKEKGDIPEGYSVSREKKERFSLILESASTNQTSMYLCASSPDVGGRQYFGAGTRLSVL.

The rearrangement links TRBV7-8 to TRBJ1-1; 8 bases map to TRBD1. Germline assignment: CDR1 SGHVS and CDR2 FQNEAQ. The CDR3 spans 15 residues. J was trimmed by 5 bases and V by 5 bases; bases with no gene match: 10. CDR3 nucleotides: TGTGCCAGCAGCCCAACCGCAGGGGGCTTGACTGAAGCTTTCTTT. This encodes CASSPTAGGLTEAFF. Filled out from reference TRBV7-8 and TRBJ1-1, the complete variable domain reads GAGVSQSPRYKVAKRGQDVALRCDPISGHVSLFWYQQALGQGPEFLTYFQNEAQLDKSGLPSDRFFAERPEGSVSTLKIQRTQQEDSAVYLCASSPTAGGLTEAFFGQGTRLTVV.

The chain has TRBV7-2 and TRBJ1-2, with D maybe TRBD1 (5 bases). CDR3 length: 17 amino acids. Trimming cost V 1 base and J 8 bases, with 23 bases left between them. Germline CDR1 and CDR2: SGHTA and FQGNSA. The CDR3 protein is CASSLVARELGREGYTF. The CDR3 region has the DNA TGTGCCAGCAGCTTAGTGGCCAGGGAGCTCGGTCGTGAGGGCTACACCTTC.

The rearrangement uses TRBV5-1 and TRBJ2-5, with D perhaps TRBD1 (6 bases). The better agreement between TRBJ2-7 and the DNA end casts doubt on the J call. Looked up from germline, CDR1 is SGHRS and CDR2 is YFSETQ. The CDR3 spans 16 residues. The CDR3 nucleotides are TGCGCCAGCAGCTTACCTGGACAGCAGTTTGGTTCCGAGCAGTACTTC. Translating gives CASSLPGQQFGSEQYF.

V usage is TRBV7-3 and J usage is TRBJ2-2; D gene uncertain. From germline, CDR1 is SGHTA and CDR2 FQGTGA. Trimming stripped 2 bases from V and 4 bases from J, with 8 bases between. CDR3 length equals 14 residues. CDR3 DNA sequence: TGTGCCAGCAGCTTAGAGGCCCTCACCGGGGAGCTGTTTTTT. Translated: CASSLEALTGELFF.

DNA of the CDR3: TGTGCCTGGGGGACATCCATGAACACTGAAGCTTTCTTT. It codes for CAWGTSMNTEAFF. The chain combines TRBV30 with TRBJ1-1, with TRBD1 as a possible D gene (6 bases). The V end lost 5 bases, the J end lost 0 bases, and 10 bases lay between the germline ends. Germline lookup yields CDR1 GTSNPN and CDR2 SVGIG (reference sequence). There are 13 residues in the CDR3.

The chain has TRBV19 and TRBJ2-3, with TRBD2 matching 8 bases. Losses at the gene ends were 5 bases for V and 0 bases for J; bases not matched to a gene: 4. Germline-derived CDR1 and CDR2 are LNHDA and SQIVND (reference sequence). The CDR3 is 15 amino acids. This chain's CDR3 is CASSPWTSSTDTQYF. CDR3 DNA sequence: TGTGCCAGTAGTCCCTGGACTAGCAGCACAGATACGCAGTATTTT.

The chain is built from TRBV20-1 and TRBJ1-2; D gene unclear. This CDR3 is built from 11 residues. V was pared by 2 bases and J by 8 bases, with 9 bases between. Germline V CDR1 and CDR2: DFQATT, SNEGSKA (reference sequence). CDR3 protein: CSARSSGGYTF. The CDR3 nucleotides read TGCAGTGCTAGAAGTAGCGGGGGCTACACCTTC.

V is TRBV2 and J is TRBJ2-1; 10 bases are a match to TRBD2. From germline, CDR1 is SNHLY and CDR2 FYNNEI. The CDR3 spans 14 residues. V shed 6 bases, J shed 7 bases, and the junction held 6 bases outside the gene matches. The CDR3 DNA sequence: TGTGCCAGCAGGGAGCGGGAGGGCTGGAATGAGCAGTTCTTC. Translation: CASREREGWNEQFF.